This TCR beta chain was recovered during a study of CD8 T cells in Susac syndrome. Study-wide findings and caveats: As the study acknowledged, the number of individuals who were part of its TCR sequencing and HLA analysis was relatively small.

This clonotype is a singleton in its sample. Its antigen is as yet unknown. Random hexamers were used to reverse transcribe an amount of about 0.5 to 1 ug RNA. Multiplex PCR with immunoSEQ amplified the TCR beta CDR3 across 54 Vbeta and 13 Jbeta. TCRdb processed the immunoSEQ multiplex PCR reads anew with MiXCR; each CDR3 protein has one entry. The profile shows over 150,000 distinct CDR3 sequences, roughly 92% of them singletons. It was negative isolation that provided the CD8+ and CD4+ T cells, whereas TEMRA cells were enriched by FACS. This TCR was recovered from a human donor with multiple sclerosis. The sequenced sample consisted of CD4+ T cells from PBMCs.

CDR3 residues: CASRQQARAFF. Here the CDR3 DNA reads TGTGCCAGCAGGCAACAGGCTCGAGCTTTCTTT. The chain couples TRBV5-6 to TRBJ1-1; possibly TRBD1 for D (5 bases). Germline values: CDR1 SGHDT, CDR2 YYEEEE. Trimming removed 5 bases at V and 10 bases at J, with 12 bases between. The CDR3 length is 11 residues.